The present entry profiles one TCR beta chain with its context. The data derive from a study of cytotoxic CD8 clonotypes in ibrutinib-treated CLL. The protocol was immunoSEQ multiplex PCR, while the TCRdb copy is restricted to in-frame clones and leaves out a portion. The sample includes fewer than 35,000 clones, around 63% seen only once; the top ten take 25% to 35%. The V end was cut by 4 bases, the J end by 6 bases, with 15 bases between. This CDR3 spans 14 amino acids. Germline CDR1 is SEHNR and CDR2 is FQNEAQ (reference sequence). The TCR originated in a human donor with chronic lymphocytic leukemia. The rearrangement joins TRBV7-9 to TRBJ1-1, with a weak D call TRBD1 (5 bases). This material consisted of PBMCs, taken before ibrutinib treatment. CDR3 amino acids: CASSSPLGGAEAFF. The CDR3 nucleotides read TGTGCCAGCAGCTCCCCTCTGGGGGGGGCTGAAGCTTTCTTT.